One and the same sample provided the 17 T cell receptor beta chains below, sequenced in a study of cytomegalovirus exposure and HLA in healthy donors. In the PCR, 60 Vbeta and 13 Jbeta primers were used. Clones were read by immunoSEQ multiplex PCR, and TCRdb kept only the in-frame ones, dropping some. The sample lists 130,000 or so clones, around 90% occurring once. The sequenced material came from PBMCs. All receptors come from a woman aged 40 to 55 in good health and CMV-seronegative.

The gene calls are TRBV28 and TRBJ2-6; tentative D call: TRBD2 (6 bases). The CDR3 is made up of 15 amino acids. The ends were cut back, 9 bases at V and 3 bases at J, with 15 bases in the middle. Germline assignment: CDR1 MDHEN and CDR2 SYDVKM. In nucleotides, the CDR3 is TGTGCCAGTACAAGCGGGCGGAATGGGGCCAACGTCCTGACTTTC. Translating it yields CASTSGRNGANVLTF.

V usage is TRBV4-1 and J usage is TRBJ1-3; 9 nucleotides line up with TRBD1. Germline CDR1 is MGHRA and CDR2 is YSYEKL. J was trimmed by 0 bases and V by 4 bases; bases with no gene match: 13. CDR3 size: 19 residues. As DNA, the CDR3 is TGCGCCAGCAGCCGAAAAAATGTACAGGGGGCCCCCTCTGGAAACACCATATATTTT. Residues: CASSRKNVQGAPSGNTIYF.

This clone was detected only once. V usage is TRBV27 and J usage is TRBJ2-7, with D perhaps TRBD1 (5 bases). This CDR3 region has 14 residues. V dropped 6 bases and J dropped 3 bases, with 15 bases sitting between them. Germline V CDR1 and CDR2: MNHEY, SMNVEV (reference sequence). The CDR3 region has the DNA TGTGCCAGCAGGCTACAGGAGACCGGCTACGAGCAGTACTTC. Translation gives CASRLQETGYEQYF.

The gene calls are TRBV13 and TRBJ2-1, with 8 bases aligning to TRBD2. CDR1 is PRHDT, CDR2 FYEKMQ, per germline (reference sequence). The trim removed 4 bases at V and 1 base at J, leaving 3 bases unmatched. The CDR3 consists of 15 residues. Here the CDR3 reads CASSYGLASYNEQFF. The CDR3 DNA sequence: TGTGCCAGCAGCTACGGACTAGCTTCCTACAATGAGCAGTTCTTC.

The chain employs TRBV5-4 and TRBJ2-5, with 9 bases identical to TRBD2. V was pared by 3 bases and J by 3 bases, with 6 bases of the junction left unmatched. This CDR3 contains 15 residues. Germline CDR1 SGHNT, CDR2 YYREEE (reference sequence). The CDR3 sequence is CASSSARLAEETQYF. CDR3 nucleotides: TGTGCCAGCAGCTCAGCAAGACTAGCGGAAGAGACCCAGTACTTC. Based on the CDR3 plus reference TRBV5-4 and TRBJ2-5, the full variable domain is ETGVTQSPTHLIKTRGQQVTLRCSSQSGHNTVSWYQQALGQGPQFIFQYYREEENGRGNFPPRFSGLQFPNYSSELNVNALELDDSALYLCASSSARLAEETQYFGPGTRLLVL.

The J gene is TRBJ1-1, the V gene TRBV25-1, with TRBD1 as a possible D gene (6 bases). The CDR3 spans 16 residues. CDR1 MGHDK and CDR2 SYGVNS come from the germline V gene. V was trimmed by 4 bases and J by 5 bases, leaving 20 bases between them. The CDR3 DNA sequence: TGTGCCAGCAGTGGACCGACAGGCCCGACGGGGACTGAAGCTTTCTTT. Amino acid sequence: CASSGPTGPTGTEAFF. The full variable domain, completed using reference TRBV25-1 and TRBJ1-1, is EADIYQTPRYLVIGTGKKITLECSQTMGHDKMYWYQQDPGMELHLIHYSYGVNSTEKGDLSSESTVSRIRTEHFPLTLESARPSHTSQYLCASSGPTGPTGTEAFFGQGTRLTVV.

The chain couples TRBV4-1 to TRBJ1-2; D perhaps matches TRBD1 (6 bases). The V gene's germline CDR1 is MGHRA and CDR2 YSYEKL. V dropped 2 bases and J dropped 1 base, with 14 bases sitting between them. The CDR3 extends over 16 amino acids. Written as DNA, the CDR3 is TGCGCCAGCAGCCAACCCGGACAGCCGTTTAACTATGGCTACACCTTC. Translating gives CASSQPGQPFNYGYTF.

This clone appeared once. The chain links TRBV5-6 to TRBJ2-1; TRBD2 is a possible D gene (6 bases). The CDR3 loop spans 14 amino acids. With 1 base removed from V and 8 bases from J, the gap between germline ends came to 13 bases. The V gene's germline CDR1 is SGHDT and CDR2 YYEEEE. The CDR3 reads CASSLQGGTHEQFF. The DNA of the CDR3 is TGTGCCAGCAGCTTGCAGGGCGGGACCCATGAGCAGTTCTTC.

The chain carries TRBV5-1 and TRBJ1-4; 9 bases agree with TRBD1. Trimming cost V 5 bases and J 8 bases; bases outside gene matches: 7. This CDR3 region has 14 residues. Germline CDR1 SGHRS, CDR2 YFSETQ. CDR3: CASSYGTGSEKLFF. CDR3 DNA: TGCGCCAGCAGTTATGGGACAGGGAGCGAAAAACTGTTTTTT.

Of note for this clone: As the CDR3 is not closed by the conserved phenylalanine or tryptophan, this likely results from a read error. As DNA, the CDR3 is TGCGCCAGCAGCTTGCAGGGGGCATCCTATGGCTACACCCTC. It translates to CASSLQGASYGYTL. This rearrangement joins TRBV5-1 to TRBJ1-2; 8 bases map to TRBD1. This CDR3 spans 14 amino acids. Germline CDR1 SGHRS, CDR2 YFSETQ. Trimming cost V 1 base and J 4 bases; bases outside gene matches: 3.

The CDR3 DNA follows: TGTGCCAGCAGCTTGGGACAGGGGGTCGCAGATACGCAGTATTTT. This gives the protein CASSLGQGVADTQYF. The V and J genes are TRBV5-6 and TRBJ2-3, with 9 bases that match TRBD1. From germline, CDR1 is SGHDT and CDR2 YYEEEE. CDR3 size: 15 residues. V lost 0 bases, J lost 4 bases, and 3 bases stayed unmatched. Full variable domain (remainder filled in from reference TRBV5-6 and TRBJ2-3): DAGVTQSPTHLIKTRGQQVTLRCSPKSGHDTVSWYQQALGQGPQFIFQYYEEEERQRGNFPDRFSGHQFPNYSSELNVNALLLGDSALYLCASSLGQGVADTQYFGPGTRLTVL.

The chain has TRBV5-1 and TRBJ2-3; perhaps TRBD1 as D (8 bases). The germline V gene encodes CDR1 SGHRS and CDR2 YFSETQ. The V end was cut by 3 bases, the J end by 2 bases, with 16 bases between. CDR3 length equals 16 residues. In DNA, the CDR3 is TGCGCCAGCAGCTCGGACAGGGAGGGGTCCACAGATACGCAGTATTTT. Amino acid sequence: CASSSDREGSTDTQYF.

The V call is TRBV30, the J call TRBJ2-2, with D possibly TRBD1 on 6 matching bases. Trimming pared 4 bases from V and 0 bases from J, leaving 9 bases between. CDR1 and CDR2 from the germline V gene are GTSNPN and SVGIG (reference sequence). The CDR3 loop spans 14 amino acids. The CDR3 DNA is TGTGCCTGGACCGGGACACCGAACACCGGGGAGCTGTTTTTT. The encoded protein is CAWTGTPNTGELFF.

This clone was observed a handful of times. The CDR3 loop reads CASRVRGIMGAFF. CDR3 in DNA: TGTGCCAGTAGGGTCAGGGGAATAATGGGGGCTTTCTTT. The chain has TRBV19 and TRBJ1-1, with a possible D match to TRBD1 (6 bases). Germline CDR1 LNHDA, CDR2 SQIVND (reference sequence). Trimming left V 6 bases short and J 11 bases short, with 19 bases between. The CDR3 is 13 residues long. The entire variable domain, with the rest obtained from reference TRBV19 and TRBJ1-1, is as follows: DGGITQSPKYLFRKEGQNVTLSCEQNLNHDAMYWYRQDPGQGLRLIYYSQIVNDFQKGDIAEGYSVSREKKESFPLTVTSAQKNPTAFYLCASRVRGIMGAFFGQGTRLTVV.

The chain uses TRBV28 and TRBJ1-2, with a tentative D call TRBD1 (6 bases). The CDR3 consists of 13 residues. V was clipped by 7 bases and J by 2 bases, with 11 bases between them. Germline CDR1 and CDR2: MDHEN and SYDVKM. The CDR3, as DNA: TGTGCCAGCACCTACAGGGAGAACTATGGCTACACCTTC. This translates into CASTYRENYGYTF.

This clone was counted only a few times. The same CDR3 is also encoded by other DNA sequences in this sample. The chain combines TRBV10-3 with TRBJ1-5; D is undetermined. The V and J ends lost 3 bases and 5 bases respectively, with 14 bases between them. Germline CDR1 reads ENHRY; CDR2 reads SYGVKD. This CDR3 spans 15 amino acids. The DNA for the CDR3 is TGTGCCATCAGTGATTCCGACCGGGGTTATCAGCCCCAGCATTTT. Translation: CAISDSDRGYQPQHF.

This chain links TRBV5-5 with TRBJ2-5, with 10 bases lining up with TRBD2. This CDR3 is 17 amino acids long. V lost 0 bases and J lost 4; bases outside the gene matches: 9. In germline, CDR1 is SGHKS, CDR2 YYEKEE (reference sequence). The CDR3 sequence is CASSLARASGSIETQYF. CDR3 DNA sequence: TGTGCCAGCAGCTTGGCCCGGGCTAGCGGGAGTATAGAGACCCAGTACTTC.